This TCR beta chain stems from a study of Ad26.COV2.S vaccination and SARS-CoV-2 variants. Turning to the study itself: Donor participated within the Ad26.COV2.S arm of the COV1001 trial.

Treatment indicated: around 19 received Ad26.COV2.S at low or high dose, single or two shots; several received placebo; per-sample allocation not given. Day 63 following the first vaccine or placebo injection was when the samples were taken. Libraries were prepared by immunoSEQ multiplex PCR; TCRdb keeps only in-frame clonotypes and omits some of them. Of 350,000 to 450,000 clones detected, 89% appear once; the ten largest clones hold around 1.8%. Unmatched junction bases numbered 9, after V lost 11 bases and J lost 7 bases. The CDR3 is made up of 14 amino acids. Per the germline V gene, CDR1 is SNHLY and CDR2 is FYNNEI.

The specimen was peripheral blood, collected in a trial of Ad26.COV2.S vaccine versus placebo. This TCR was sampled from a person aged 18-65 years who received the Ad26.COV2.S COVID-19 vaccine or a placebo. V is TRBV2 and J is TRBJ2-1, with TRBD1 matching over 12 bases. CDR3 loop: CAGSGQGALNEQFF. The DNA for the CDR3 is TGTGCCGGATCGGGACAGGGGGCGCTTAATGAGCAGTTCTTC.